What follows is one T cell receptor beta chain and its context. What it binds is not known. This specimen comes from a study of STAT3 mutations in large granular lymphocyte leukemia. The wider study: Roughly half the longitudinally sequenced T-LGLL patients had canonical STAT3 mutations.

Measured with immunoSEQ multiplex PCR; TCRdb has only the in-frame clones, and not every one. Here the sample spans roughly 13,000 clones, roughly 90% being singletons. The CDR3 loop spans 18 amino acids. The germline gives CDR1 KGHSH, CDR2 LQKENI. V gave up 3 bases and J gave up 0 bases, with 18 bases separating them. Points from the study as a whole: Samples missed the first appearance of the clone. Every T-LGLL patient had at least one immunodominant TCRbeta clonotype.

V gene TRBV18 combines with J gene TRBJ1-3; tentatively, D is TRBD1 (5 bases). This sequence was found in a man aged 40-50 years with T-cell large granular lymphocyte leukemia. Some clones in this sample may be carry-over from other donors' samples. The sequenced sample was peripheral blood mononuclear cells. CDR3 amino acids: CASSPQHHGHSSGNTIYF. CDR3 nucleotides: TGTGCCAGCTCACCTCAACACCACGGACACAGCTCTGGAAACACCATATATTTT.